The 8 T cell receptor beta chains presented below share a single source sample, sequenced in a study of T cells in Graves' hyperthyroidism and ophthalmopathy. There were TCR beta CDR3 regions amplified from RNA transcripts. The primer set for the first-round RT-PCR of the TCR CDR3 was HTBI. TCRdb fed the multiplex PCR reads into MiXCR, producing one record per CDR3 protein. The sample records more than 350,000 distinct CDR3 sequences, approximately 14% being singletons. Sequencing was done on a sample of blood. The receptor set was obtained from an older woman with Graves' ophthalmopathy.

CDR3 sequence (DNA): TGTGCCAGTAGTCATGAGGGGTTGGCGACTTTCTCCTACAATGAGCAGTTCTTC. It codes for CASSHEGLATFSYNEQFF. The chain has TRBV19 and TRBJ2-1; tentatively, D is TRBD1 or TRBD2 (5 bases each). Germline values: CDR1 LNHDA, CDR2 SQIVND (reference sequence). Trimming pared 5 bases from V and 0 bases from J, leaving 20 bases between. There are 18 residues in the CDR3.

The chain has TRBV7-9 and TRBJ1-2; D not resolved. V lost 1 base and J 1 base, leaving 7 bases between the germline ends. The CDR3 is made up of 14 amino acids. The germline gives CDR1 SEHNR, CDR2 FQNEAQ (reference sequence). CDR3 bases: TGTGCCAGCAGCTTAGTTTTGAGTAACTATGGCTACACCTTC. Translation: CASSLVLSNYGYTF. Full variable domain (rest looked up from reference TRBV7-9 and TRBJ1-2): DTGVSQNPRHKITKRGQNVTFRCDPISEHNRLYWYRQTLGQGPEFLTYFQNEAQLEKSRLLSDRFSAERPKGSFSTLEIQRTEQGDSAMYLCASSLVLSNYGYTFGSGTRLTVV.

This clonotype was found many times. CDR3 region: CASSTTGGYEQYF. As DNA, the CDR3 is TGTGCCAGCTCTACGACGGGGGGCTACGAGCAGTACTTC. J is TRBJ2-7 and V is TRBV18; 7 bases match TRBD2. Germline CDR1 and CDR2: KGHSH and LQKENI. V was clipped by 6 bases and J by 3 bases; unmatched bases: 5. The CDR3 runs 13 residues.

This clonotype was counted at least ten times. The chain has TRBV20-1 and TRBJ2-3, with D perhaps assigned TRBD1 or TRBD2 (7 bases each). The V gene lost 6 bases and the J gene lost 2 bases, with 18 bases spanning the gap. This CDR3 has 15 residues. Germline CDR1 and CDR2: DFQATT and SNEGSKA (reference sequence). CDR3 nucleotide sequence: TGCAGTGCGACCTTCACAGGGGACTACACAGATACGCAGTATTTT. Protein product: CSATFTGDYTDTQYF.

This clonotype was observed at least ten times. This chain uses TRBV29-1 with TRBJ2-7; the D gene is possibly TRBD2 (5 bases). This CDR3 is built from 11 residues. Germline values: CDR1 SQVTM, CDR2 ANQGSEA. Trimming took off 5 bases at V and 7 bases at J, with 12 bases between the two ends. The CDR3 loop is CSVLAPGEQYF. Written as DNA, the CDR3 is TGCAGCGTTTTGGCACCGGGGGAGCAGTACTTC.

This clonotype came up many times. J is TRBJ2-1 and V is TRBV20-1; no reliable D call. The V gene's germline CDR1 is DFQATT and CDR2 SNEGSKA (reference sequence). The V end lost 1 base, the J end lost 10 bases, and 11 bases lay between the germline ends. The CDR3 is made up of 12 amino acids. The CDR3 DNA reads TGCAGTGCTAGAGTGAACAATGGGGAGCAGTTCTTC. Translation gives CSARVNNGEQFF.

This chain connects TRBV7-6 to TRBJ2-1; TRBD2 might be the D (6 bases). The germline gives CDR1 SGHVS, CDR2 FNYEAQ. The CDR3 consists of 11 residues. V lost 5 bases and J lost 8, with 7 bases in between. The CDR3, as DNA: TGTGCCAGCAGCCAGCGGGATGAGCAGTTCTTC. It encodes CASSQRDEQFF.

This clonotype showed up just a few times. The gene calls are TRBV20-1 and TRBJ2-7, with no clear D. V was clipped by 3 bases and J by 0 bases, with 9 bases between them. The CDR3 has 13 residues. CDR1 is DFQATT and CDR2 is SNEGSKA in the germline V gene (reference sequence). CDR3 nucleotide sequence: TGCAGTGCTAGCGACCGAAGCTCCTACGAGCAGTACTTC. Amino acid sequence: CSASDRSSYEQYF.